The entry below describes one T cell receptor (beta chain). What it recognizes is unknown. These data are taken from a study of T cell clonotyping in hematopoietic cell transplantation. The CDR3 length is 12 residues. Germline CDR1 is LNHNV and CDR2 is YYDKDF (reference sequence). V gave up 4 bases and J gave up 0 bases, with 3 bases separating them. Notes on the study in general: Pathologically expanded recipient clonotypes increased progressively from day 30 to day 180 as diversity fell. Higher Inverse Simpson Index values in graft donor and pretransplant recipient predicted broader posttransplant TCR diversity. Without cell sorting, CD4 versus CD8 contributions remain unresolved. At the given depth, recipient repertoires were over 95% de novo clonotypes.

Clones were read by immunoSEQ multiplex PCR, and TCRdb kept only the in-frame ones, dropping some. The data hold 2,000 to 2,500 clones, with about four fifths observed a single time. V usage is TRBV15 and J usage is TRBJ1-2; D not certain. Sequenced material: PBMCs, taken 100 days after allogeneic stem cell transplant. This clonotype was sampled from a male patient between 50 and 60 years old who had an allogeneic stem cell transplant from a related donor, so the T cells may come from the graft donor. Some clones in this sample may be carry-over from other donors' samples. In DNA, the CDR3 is TGTGCCACCAGCACCGCTAACTATGGCTACACCTTC. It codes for CATSTANYGYTF.